Listed below are T cell receptor beta chains from one sample, sequenced in a study of T cells in Graves' hyperthyroidism and ophthalmopathy. TCRdb re-called the multiplex PCR reads with MiXCR, one entry per CDR3 protein. The sample shows around 340,000 distinct CDR3 sequences, around a sixth of them seen only once. What was sequenced was blood. The origin of the receptors is a woman aged 45-60 years with Graves' hyperthyroidism. Each CDR3 is given with its conserved first and last residue. Each record gives: CDR3 DNA, CDR3 protein, V gene, D gene, clone size, J gene. A D gene is named only where the DNA matches it firmly. Size tells how often a clone was seen (once, few, many) or the class of an expanded clone, and some rows leave it out.

cdr3_nt: TGCAGTGCCGACAGACAGGAAACTCCCTACAATGAGCAGTTCTTC
cdr3_aa: CSADRQETPYNEQFF
v_call: TRBV20-1
d_call: -
clone_size: -
j_call: TRBJ2-1

cdr3_nt: TGCGCCAGCAGTGAGTCGTCGGCGGAGACAGATACGCAGTATTTT
cdr3_aa: CASSESSAETDTQYF
v_call: TRBV10-1
d_call: -
clone_size: few
j_call: TRBJ2-3

cdr3_nt: TGTGCCAGTAGTTCCCCAGGGGCCCCAGCGCCCCAGCATTTT
cdr3_aa: CASSSPGAPAPQHF
v_call: TRBV19
d_call: -
clone_size: few
j_call: TRBJ1-5

cdr3_nt: TGCAGTGGCCTCTCCCGTGGGGGTGTAAAAAACATTCAGTACTTC
cdr3_aa: CSGLSRGGVKNIQYF
v_call: TRBV20-1
d_call: -
clone_size: few
j_call: TRBJ2-4

cdr3_nt: TGCAGCGTTGAAGAGACAGATACGCAGTATTTT
cdr3_aa: CSVEETDTQYF
v_call: TRBV29-1
d_call: -
clone_size: -
j_call: TRBJ2-3

cdr3_nt: TGCGCCAGCAGTGAAAGAGCGGGAGTTACCGGGGAGCTGTTTTTT
cdr3_aa: CASSERAGVTGELFF
v_call: TRBV10-2
d_call: TRBD2
clone_size: -
j_call: TRBJ2-2

cdr3_nt: TGTGCCAGCAGTTTCTACCAGACTAGCGGGGCTTTATCTAGCACAGATACGCAGTATTTT
cdr3_aa: CASSFYQTSGALSSTDTQYF
v_call: TRBV12-3/TRBV12-4
d_call: TRBD2
clone_size: few
j_call: TRBJ2-3

cdr3_nt: TGTGCCAGCAGTTTGACTAGCGGGATTTTTCAGTTCTTC
cdr3_aa: CASSLTSGIFQFF
v_call: TRBV12-3/TRBV12-4
d_call: TRBD2
clone_size: many
j_call: TRBJ2-1

cdr3_nt: TGTGCCACCAGTGATAAACAGGGAAGGACGGACACTGAAGCTTTCTTT
cdr3_aa: CATSDKQGRTDTEAFF
v_call: TRBV24-1
d_call: -
clone_size: many
j_call: TRBJ1-1

cdr3_nt: TGTGCCAGCAGTTACTGGGGAGCAGGGGAGCTGTTTTTT
cdr3_aa: CASSYWGAGELFF
v_call: TRBV6-6
d_call: -
clone_size: -
j_call: TRBJ2-2

cdr3_nt: TGTGCCAGCAGCTTACGAACAGTTGGCTACACCTTC
cdr3_aa: CASSLRTVGYTF
v_call: TRBV7-2
d_call: -
clone_size: many
j_call: TRBJ1-2

cdr3_nt: TGTGCCAGCAGTCGAATAGCGGGGTCTTACAATGAGCAGTTCTTC
cdr3_aa: CASSRIAGSYNEQFF
v_call: TRBV5-4
d_call: TRBD2
clone_size: few
j_call: TRBJ2-1

cdr3_nt: TGCAGTGCACCCGAAAGGTATGAGCAGTTCTTC
cdr3_aa: CSAPERYEQFF
v_call: TRBV20-1
d_call: -
clone_size: few
j_call: TRBJ2-1

cdr3_nt: TGTGCCATCAGGACAGGGGGCGATGAGCAGTTCTTC
cdr3_aa: CAIRTGGDEQFF
v_call: TRBV10-3
d_call: TRBD1
clone_size: -
j_call: TRBJ2-1

cdr3_nt: TGTGCCAGCAGTTTATTTCCGGGCACGAACTATGGCTACACCTTC
cdr3_aa: CASSLFPGTNYGYTF
v_call: TRBV12-3/TRBV12-4
d_call: -
clone_size: many
j_call: TRBJ1-2

cdr3_nt: TGCAGTGCTAGGGACGGACTAGCGGGGGATCTTGAGACCCAGTACTTC
cdr3_aa: CSARDGLAGDLETQYF
v_call: TRBV20-1
d_call: TRBD2
clone_size: -
j_call: TRBJ2-5

cdr3_nt: TGCAGTGCTTACGGGACAGGGAGATACAATGAGCAGTTCTTC
cdr3_aa: CSAYGTGRYNEQFF
v_call: TRBV20-1
d_call: TRBD1
clone_size: many
j_call: TRBJ2-1

cdr3_nt: TGCGCCAGCAGCTTATTGCAGGGAGGCTACACCTTC
cdr3_aa: CASSLLQGGYTF
v_call: TRBV5-1
d_call: -
clone_size: many
j_call: TRBJ1-2

cdr3_nt: TGTGCCTGGAGCCGGGGACAGAAAGAGACCCAGTACTTC
cdr3_aa: CAWSRGQKETQYF
v_call: TRBV30
d_call: TRBD1
clone_size: many
j_call: TRBJ2-5

cdr3_nt: TGTGCCAGCAGTCCCCGTGTGACGGCTAATGAAAAACTGTTTTTT
cdr3_aa: CASSPRVTANEKLFF
v_call: TRBV6-1
d_call: -
clone_size: many
j_call: TRBJ1-4